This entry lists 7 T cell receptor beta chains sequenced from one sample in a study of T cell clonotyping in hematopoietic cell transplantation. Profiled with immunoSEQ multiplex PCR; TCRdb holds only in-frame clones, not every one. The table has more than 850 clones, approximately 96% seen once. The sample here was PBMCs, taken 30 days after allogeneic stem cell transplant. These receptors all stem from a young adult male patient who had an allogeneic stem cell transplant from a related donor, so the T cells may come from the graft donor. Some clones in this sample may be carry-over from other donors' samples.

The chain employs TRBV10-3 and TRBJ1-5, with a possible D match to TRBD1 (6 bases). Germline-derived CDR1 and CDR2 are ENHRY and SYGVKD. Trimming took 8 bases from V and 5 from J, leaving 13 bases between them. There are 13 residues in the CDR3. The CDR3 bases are TGTGCCATCTCCCGGACAGTAGATCAGCCCCAGCATTTT. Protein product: CAISRTVDQPQHF.

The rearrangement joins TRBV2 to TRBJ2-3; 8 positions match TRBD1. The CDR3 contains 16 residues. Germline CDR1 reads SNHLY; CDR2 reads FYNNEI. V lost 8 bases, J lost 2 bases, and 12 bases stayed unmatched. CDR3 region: CASRYGRGQVTDTQYF. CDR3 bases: TGTGCCAGCCGATATGGCAGGGGGCAGGTCACAGATACGCAGTATTTT. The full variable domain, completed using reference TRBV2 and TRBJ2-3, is EPEVTQTPSHQVTQMGQEVILRCVPISNHLYFYWYRQILGQKVEFLVSFYNNEISEKSEIFDDQFSVERPDGSNFTLKIRSTKLEDSAMYFCASRYGRGQVTDTQYFGPGTRLTVL.

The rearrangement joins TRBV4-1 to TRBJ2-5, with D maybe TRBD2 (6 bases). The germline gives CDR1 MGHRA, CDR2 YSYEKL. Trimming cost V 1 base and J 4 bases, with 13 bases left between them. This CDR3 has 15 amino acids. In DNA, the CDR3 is TGCGCCAGCAGCCAAGCGGGGTCCGGGGGAGAGACCCAGTACTTC. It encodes CASSQAGSGGETQYF.

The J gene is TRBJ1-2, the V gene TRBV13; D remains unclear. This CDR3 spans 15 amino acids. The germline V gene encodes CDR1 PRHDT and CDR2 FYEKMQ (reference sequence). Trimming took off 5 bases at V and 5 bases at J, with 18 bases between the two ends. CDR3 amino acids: CASSATHTVGYGYTF. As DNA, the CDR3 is TGTGCCAGCAGCGCGACCCACACCGTCGGGTATGGCTACACCTTC.

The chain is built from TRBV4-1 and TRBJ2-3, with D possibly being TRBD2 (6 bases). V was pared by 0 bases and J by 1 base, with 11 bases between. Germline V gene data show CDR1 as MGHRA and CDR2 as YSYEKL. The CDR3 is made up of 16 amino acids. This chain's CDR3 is CASSQELADRTDTQYF. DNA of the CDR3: TGCGCCAGCAGCCAAGAACTAGCCGATCGCACAGATACGCAGTATTTT.

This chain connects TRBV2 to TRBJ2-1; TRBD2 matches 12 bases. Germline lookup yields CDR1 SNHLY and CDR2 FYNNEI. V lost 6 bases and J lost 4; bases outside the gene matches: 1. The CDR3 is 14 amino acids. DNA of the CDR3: TGTGCCAGCAGAGGACTAGCGGGGTACAATGAGCAGTTCTTC. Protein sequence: CASRGLAGYNEQFF.

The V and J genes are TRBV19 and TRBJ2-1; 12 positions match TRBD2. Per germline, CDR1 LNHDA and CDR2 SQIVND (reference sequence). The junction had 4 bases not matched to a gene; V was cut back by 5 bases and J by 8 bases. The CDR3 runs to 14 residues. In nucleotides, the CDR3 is TGTGCCAGTAGTCTAGCGGGAGGGGTAGATGAGCAGTTCTTC. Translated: CASSLAGGVDEQFF.